This passage covers 15 T cell receptor beta chains from one sample sequenced in a study of MAIT cells during Salmonella Paratyphi A infection. General study points: Infection appeared not to change oligoclonal MAIT cell TRBV usage, which favoured TRBV20 and TRBV6.

Described time point: after infection, following antibiotic treatment. MAIT cells were sorted by flow cytometry as Valpha7.2+ CD161+ T cells. Their specific antigens are unknown. TCRdb itself ran the 5' RACE reads through MiXCR, one entry per CDR3 protein. The sample lists 550 to 650 distinct CDR3 sequences; 26% were seen once. The sequencing here drew on MAIT cells from blood, taken at the last sampling point of the challenge study. These receptors originate from a person aged 18-70 years who was deliberately infected with Salmonella Paratyphi A in a paratyphoid fever challenge study.

This clonotype ranks as large (0.1 to 1%). The CDR3 is CATSRDRELAGGRNTQYF. In nucleotides, the CDR3 is TGTGCCACCAGCAGAGACCGGGAACTAGCGGGAGGTAGAAATACGCAGTATTTT. The genes are TRBV15 and TRBJ2-3; TRBD2 matches at 12 bases. After removal of 0 bases from V and 7 bases from J, the junction contained 11 bases not matched to a gene. The CDR3 is 18 residues long. Germline lookup yields CDR1 LNHNV and CDR2 YYDKDF (reference sequence).

The rearrangement uses TRBV4-2 and TRBJ2-6, with a tentative D call TRBD1 (6 bases). Trimming removed 0 bases from V and 2 bases from J, with 8 bases in between. The CDR3 contains 16 residues. Germline lookup yields CDR1 LGHNA and CDR2 YNFKEQ. The CDR3: CASSQDRGTGANVLTF. CDR3 nucleotide sequence: TGTGCCAGCAGCCAAGACAGGGGCACTGGGGCCAACGTCCTGACTTTC.

On this clonotype: A much larger clone lies one base from this, so it may be a read error. V is TRBV29-1 and J is TRBJ1-2, with a tentative D call TRBD1 (5 bases). This CDR3 spans 15 amino acids. V dropped 2 bases and J dropped 3 bases, with 16 bases sitting between them. The germline V gene has CDR1 SQVTM and CDR2 ANQGSEA. The CDR3 bases are TGCAGCGTTGAAAAGGAGACAGCCAGAGACTATGGCTACACCTTC. It is translated as CSVEKETARDYGYTF.

This chain links TRBV6-1 with TRBJ2-5, with 12 bases matching TRBD2. With V trimmed by 4 bases and J by 7 bases, 10 bases remained unmatched. The germline CDR1 and CDR2 sequences are MNHNS and SASEGT. CDR3 length: 16 amino acids. DNA of the CDR3: TGTGCCAGCAGTGGACTAGCGGGAGTGTACTTAGGGACCCAGTACTTC. Its translation: CASSGLAGVYLGTQYF.

At least ten counts were recorded for this clonotype. The J gene is TRBJ2-5, the V gene TRBV20-1; 14 positions match TRBD2. The V and J ends lost 1 base and 1 base, in that order; junction bases with no gene match: 11. The CDR3 length is 19 residues. The V gene's germline CDR1 is DFQATT and CDR2 SNEGSKA (reference sequence). The CDR3 here is CSARGETRLAGGTQETQYF. The CDR3 region has the DNA TGCAGTGCTAGAGGGGAAACCCGACTAGCGGGAGGGACCCAAGAGACCCAGTACTTC.

Sample share makes this clonotype large. This rearrangement joins TRBV6-4 to TRBJ2-3; D remains ambiguous. Trimming took off 2 bases at V and 2 bases at J, with 5 bases between the two ends. The CDR3 length is 13 residues. Germline values: CDR1 MRHNA, CDR2 SNTAGT. In DNA, the CDR3 is TGTGCCAGCAGTGACAGTGACACAGATACGCAGTATTTT. It specifies CASSDSDTDTQYF.

The chain employs TRBV20-1 and TRBJ2-7, with 7 nucleotides matching TRBD1. Looked up from germline, CDR1 is DFQATT and CDR2 is SNEGSKA (reference sequence). The CDR3 length is 14 residues. The V and J ends lost 1 base and 4 bases, in that order; junction bases with no gene match: 7. In DNA, the CDR3 is TGCAGTGCTAGAGGATGGGACAGCCATTACGAGCAGTACTTC. Protein: CSARGWDSHYEQYF.

The gene calls are TRBV5-1 and TRBJ2-1; D may be TRBD1 or TRBD2 (5 bases each). V was trimmed by 0 bases and J by 0 bases, leaving 22 bases between them. CDR1 SGHRS and CDR2 YFSETQ come from the germline V gene. The length of the CDR3 is 20 residues. The CDR3 reads CASSLASGRFRGDSYNEQFF. CDR3 in DNA: TGCGCCAGCAGCTTGGCCTCGGGACGCTTCCGCGGAGACTCCTACAATGAGCAGTTCTTC. Supplemented by reference TRBV5-1 and TRBJ2-1, the full variable domain reads KAGVTQTPRYLIKTRGQQVTLSCSPISGHRSVSWYQQTPGQGLQFLFEYFSETQRNKGNFPGRFSGRQFSNSRSEMNVSTLELGDSALYLCASSLASGRFRGDSYNEQFFGPGTRLTVL.

By frequency in the sample, this clonotype is medium-sized. The V and J genes are TRBV6-2 or TRBV6-3 and TRBJ2-7; possibly TRBD2 for D (6 bases). This CDR3 is built from 14 residues. V was shortened by 5 bases and J by 1 base, with 12 bases between the two germline ends. CDR1 and CDR2 from the germline V gene are MNHEY and SVGEGT. CDR3: CASSERVASYEQYF. The DNA of the CDR3 is TGTGCCAGCAGTGAGCGGGTAGCGTCCTACGAGCAGTACTTC.

In its sample, this clonotype is medium-sized. The chain carries TRBV20-1 and TRBJ1-1; 9 bases agree with TRBD1. The germline CDR1 and CDR2 sequences are DFQATT and SNEGSKA (reference sequence). Unmatched junction bases numbered 3, after V lost 2 bases and J lost 5 bases. The CDR3 contains 13 residues. CDR3 nucleotide sequence: TGCAGTGCTAGATGGACAGGGGAGACTGAAGCTTTCTTT. This encodes CSARWTGETEAFF.

J is TRBJ2-1 and V is TRBV6-4; D remains unclear. The CDR3 loop spans 14 amino acids. CDR1 is MRHNA, CDR2 SNTAGT, per germline. V was pared by 0 bases and J by 5 bases, with 8 bases between. The CDR3 DNA follows: TGTGCCAGCAGTGACTCCACTGATAACAATGAGCAGTTCTTC. Protein product: CASSDSTDNNEQFF.

This clonotype was observed a handful of times. A much larger clone differs by one base, so this may be a read error. This chain joins TRBV20-1 and TRBJ1-4, with D maybe TRBD1 (6 bases). Per germline, CDR1 DFQATT and CDR2 SNEGSKA (reference sequence). The CDR3 totals 13 residues. The CDR3 reads CSAQHREWEKLVF. CDR3 DNA sequence: TGCAGTGCTCAACACAGGGAGTGGGAAAAACTGGTTTTT.

Within the sample, this clonotype is medium-sized. The chain couples TRBV21-1 to TRBJ1-1; the D call in the table, TRBD1, was not verified against the DNA. TRBV21-1 represents a pseudogene. This CDR3 comprises 18 residues. The CDR3 DNA sequence: TGTGCCAGCAGCAAAGTCGACCACCGGACAGGGGGGGATACTGAAGCTTTCTTT. Its protein product is CASSKVDHRTGGDTEAFF.

This rearrangement joins TRBV27 to TRBJ2-2; 7 nucleotides line up with TRBD2. Trimming cost V 6 bases and J 2 bases; bases outside gene matches: 9. CDR1 and CDR2 from the germline V gene are MNHEY and SMNVEV (reference sequence). This CDR3 contains 16 residues. CDR3 sequence (DNA): TGTGCCAGCAGAACTCTGCGGGAGTTTAACACCGGGGAGCTGTTTTTT. As protein: CASRTLREFNTGELFF.

This clonotype occurred a few times. One end of the junction does not line up with germline, which may come from a read error. The chain's CDR3 is CASSLPGEAREPRTEKLVF. CDR3 bases: TGTGCCAGCAGCCTCCCCGGGGAGGCACGGGAGCCAAGGACCGAAAAACTGGTTTTT. The chain joins TRBV4-2 to TRBJ1-4; D call uncertain. CDR3 length equals 19 residues. CDR1 LGHNA and CDR2 YNFKEQ come from the germline V gene.